This T cell receptor beta chain originates from a study of blood T cell repertoires in COVID-19. Study as a whole: COVID-19 samples collected from the United States, Italy and Spain covered acute and convalescent phases. The cDNA or gDNA used as material had been derived from T cells, B-cell-depleted T cells, or PBMCs.

As originally analysed: Reference gene primers were amplified, and this amplification served to estimate nucleated cell counts. Clones were sequenced by immunoSEQ multiplex PCR, and TCRdb holds only the in-frame ones, with some missing. Clone size and V and J calls were adopted from that table, with D and trimming inferred from the DNA. The data show some 90,000 clones, with around nine tenths seen just once and less than 5% held by the top ten. Trimming at V came to 7 bases and at J to 6 bases, leaving 20 bases not matched to a gene. Looked up from germline, CDR1 is MRHNA and CDR2 is SNTAGT. This CDR3 spans 17 amino acids.

Sequencing was done on a sample of peripheral blood. The origin of this receptor is a woman in her forties or fifties in a cohort sampled during active COVID-19. This sequence joins TRBV6-4 and TRBJ1-2; 7 bases line up with TRBD1. The CDR3 nucleotides read TGTGCCAGCACTATATGGGGGGTCACGACAGGGTCTGATGGCTACACCTTC. It codes for CASTIWGVTTGSDGYTF.